A selection of T cell receptor beta chains follows, all from one sample in a study of T-cell reconstitution after alpha-beta-depleted transplantation in children. TCRdb reprocessed the PCR reads via MiXCR and lists one record per CDR3 protein. The sample lists approximately 510,000 distinct CDR3 sequences; around 17% were seen once. Sequences were derived from PBMCs from the stem cell graft donor, sampled from the stem cell graft. These receptors were obtained from a human donor who donated a stem cell graft to a child with acute lymphoblastic leukemia. The CDR3 runs from the conserved cysteine through the conserved F or W. Each record gives: CDR3 length, J gene, V gene, CDR3 protein.

len: 16
j_gene: TRBJ1-5
v_gene: TRBV6-5
CDR3aa: CASSYSVVGSNQPQHF

len: 12
j_gene: TRBJ2-5
v_gene: TRBV5-1
CDR3aa: CASSFGRETQYF

len: 14
j_gene: TRBJ2-2
v_gene: TRBV12-3/TRBV12-4
CDR3aa: CASSLRQGSGELFF

len: 17
j_gene: TRBJ2-5
v_gene: TRBV12-3/TRBV12-4
CDR3aa: CPSSLGTAREKGETQYF

len: 12
j_gene: TRBJ1-1
v_gene: TRBV5-1
CDR3aa: CASTSPREEAFF

len: 14
j_gene: TRBJ1-4
v_gene: TRBV18
CDR3aa: CASSSTGGLEKLFF

len: 17
j_gene: TRBJ1-3
v_gene: TRBV5-1
CDR3aa: CASSLLIQGVSGNTIYF

len: 15
j_gene: TRBJ2-1
v_gene: TRBV29-1
CDR3aa: CSAFGTSEISDEQFF

len: 15
j_gene: TRBJ2-1
v_gene: TRBV5-1
CDR3aa: CASSLELAGAPKQFF

len: 16
j_gene: TRBJ2-3
v_gene: TRBV4-1
CDR3aa: CASSQTSGLATDTQYF

len: 15
j_gene: TRBJ2-5
v_gene: TRBV20-1
CDR3aa: CSARDPGQGQETQYF

len: 16
j_gene: TRBJ2-7
v_gene: TRBV6-1
CDR3aa: CASSLHREGDSYEQYF

len: 14
j_gene: TRBJ2-3
v_gene: TRBV5-1
CDR3aa: CASTVDSHFNTQYF

len: 14
j_gene: TRBJ2-3
v_gene: TRBV15
CDR3aa: CATSRGISTDTQYF

len: 16
j_gene: TRBJ1-4
v_gene: TRBV28
CDR3aa: CASSLVRGPLNEKLFF

len: 13
j_gene: TRBJ2-7
v_gene: TRBV20-1
CDR3aa: CSALIASRGEQYF

len: 14
j_gene: TRBJ1-1
v_gene: TRBV19
CDR3aa: CASSIEAGDTEAFF

len: 14
j_gene: TRBJ2-3
v_gene: TRBV29-1
CDR3aa: CSVPTVLPIDTQYF

len: 16
j_gene: TRBJ2-3
v_gene: TRBV9
CDR3aa: CASSTRGTSGKDTQYF

len: 15
j_gene: TRBJ2-1
v_gene: TRBV2
CDR3aa: CASSVSGGTYNEQFF

len: 16
j_gene: TRBJ2-7
v_gene: TRBV4-1
CDR3aa: CASSHKAPSGGNEQYF

len: 15
j_gene: TRBJ2-1
v_gene: TRBV5-5
CDR3aa: CASSLVASAHNEQFF

len: 14
j_gene: TRBJ2-7
v_gene: TRBV10-2
CDR3aa: CASKGTGGVNEQYF

len: 15
j_gene: TRBJ2-3
v_gene: TRBV9
CDR3aa: CASSVIPRVEDTQYF

len: 14
j_gene: TRBJ2-3
v_gene: TRBV10-3
CDR3aa: CAISDWGEGDTQYF

len: 15
j_gene: TRBJ2-1
v_gene: TRBV9
CDR3aa: CASSVYLGPNYEQFF

len: 15
j_gene: TRBJ1-5
v_gene: TRBV20-1
CDR3aa: CSARDGRAPNQPQHF

len: 16
j_gene: TRBJ2-2
v_gene: TRBV20-1
CDR3aa: CSARDPTGSNTGELFF

len: 17
j_gene: TRBJ2-3
v_gene: TRBV7-3
CDR3aa: CASSSTGTSGLKDTQYF

len: 17
j_gene: TRBJ2-1
v_gene: TRBV20-1
CDR3aa: CSARYTTSGAAYNEQFF

len: 12
j_gene: TRBJ2-1
v_gene: TRBV29-1
CDR3aa: CSVERDSLEQFF